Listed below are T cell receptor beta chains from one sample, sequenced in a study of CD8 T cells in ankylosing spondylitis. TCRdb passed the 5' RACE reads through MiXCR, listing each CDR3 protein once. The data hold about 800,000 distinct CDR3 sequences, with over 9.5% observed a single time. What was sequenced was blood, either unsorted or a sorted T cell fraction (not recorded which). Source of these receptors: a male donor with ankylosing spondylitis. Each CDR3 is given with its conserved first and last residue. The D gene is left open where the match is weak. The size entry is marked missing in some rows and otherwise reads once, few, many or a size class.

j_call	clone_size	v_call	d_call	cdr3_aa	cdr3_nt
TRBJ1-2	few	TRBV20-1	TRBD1	CSASTGVGYGYTF	TGCAGTGCCTCTACAGGGGTGGGCTATGGCTACACCTTC
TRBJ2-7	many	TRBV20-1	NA	CSARHLGGRDEQYF	TGCAGTGCTAGACACCTCGGGGGCAGGGACGAGCAGTACTTC
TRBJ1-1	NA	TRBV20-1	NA	CSARDTPSPRTEAFF	TGCAGTGCTAGAGATACCCCGTCCCCGAGGACTGAAGCTTTCTTT
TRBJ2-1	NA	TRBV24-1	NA	CATSDLLGGYNEQFF	TGTGCCACCAGTGATTTGCTAGGAGGATACAATGAGCAGTTCTTC
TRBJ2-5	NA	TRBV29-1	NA	CSVEPQGREESQYF	TGCAGCGTTGAACCACAGGGACGGGAAGAGTCCCAGTACTTC
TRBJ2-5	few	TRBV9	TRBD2	CASSDREGPQETQYF	TGTGCCAGCAGCGATCGGGAGGGGCCCCAAGAGACCCAGTACTTC
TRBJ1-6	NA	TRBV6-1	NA	CASRSLRTNSPLHF	TGTGCCAGCAGATCACTTCGGACTAATTCACCCCTCCACTTT
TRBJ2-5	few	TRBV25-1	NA	CASSDGGRGVQETQYF	TGTGCCAGCAGTGATGGGGGGCGCGGGGTCCAGGAGACCCAGTACTTC
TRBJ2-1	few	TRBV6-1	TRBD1	CASRLTGQGAYNEQFF	TGTGCCAGCAGACTAACTGGACAGGGGGCCTACAATGAGCAGTTCTTC
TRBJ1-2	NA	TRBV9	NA	CASRLREGSGYTF	TGTGCCAGCCGACTGAGGGAGGGCAGTGGCTACACCTTC
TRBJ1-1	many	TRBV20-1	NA	CSVDGEKGTEAFF	TGCAGTGTAGACGGGGAAAAGGGCACTGAAGCTTTCTTT
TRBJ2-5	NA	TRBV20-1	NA	CSARSLKGGAGETQYF	TGCAGTGCTCGCTCACTTAAAGGCGGGGCGGGGGAGACCCAGTACTTC
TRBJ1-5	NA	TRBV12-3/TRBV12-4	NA	CASSLRRGTHYSNQPQHF	TGTGCCAGCAGTTTACGGCGAGGGACACATTATAGCAATCAGCCCCAGCATTTT
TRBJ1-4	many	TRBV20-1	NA	CSARDGRNEKLFF	TGCAGTGCTAGGGACGGCCGGAATGAAAAACTGTTTTTT
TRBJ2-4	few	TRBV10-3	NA	CAISERGGAIQYF	TGTGCCATCAGTGAGAGGGGGGGAGCCATTCAGTACTTC
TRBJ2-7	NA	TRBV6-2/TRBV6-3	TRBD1	CASSLRDSPKVEQYF	TGTGCCAGCAGCCTCCGGGACAGCCCTAAGGTCGAGCAGTACTTC
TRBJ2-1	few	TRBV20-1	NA	CSAEGQRAYNEQFF	TGCAGTGCTGAAGGACAGCGGGCCTACAATGAGCAGTTCTTC
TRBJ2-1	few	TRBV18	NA	CASSRVPAGDNEQFF	TGTGCCAGCTCTCGGGTGCCCGCCGGTGACAATGAGCAGTTCTTC
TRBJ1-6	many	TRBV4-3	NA	CASSQGRHLGNSPLHF	TGCGCCAGCAGCCAAGGCCGACACCTCGGCAATTCACCCCTCCACTTT
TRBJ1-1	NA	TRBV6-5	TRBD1	CASSLKGATSDQMNTEAFF	TGTGCCAGCAGTTTAAAGGGGGCAACCTCTGACCAGATGAACACTGAAGCTTTCTTT
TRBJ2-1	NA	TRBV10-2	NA	CASTAQSVYNEQFF	TGCGCCAGCACAGCCCAAAGCGTCTACAATGAGCAGTTCTTC
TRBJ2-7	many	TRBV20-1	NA	CSAPRGGSKEQYF	TGCAGTGCCCCGCGCGGTGGATCGAAGGAGCAGTACTTC
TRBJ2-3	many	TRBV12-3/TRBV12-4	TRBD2	CASSVAGDVDTQYF	TGTGCCAGCAGTGTAGCGGGAGATGTAGATACGCAGTATTTT
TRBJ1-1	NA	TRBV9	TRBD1	CASSGKGAWDTEAFF	TGTGCCAGCAGCGGGAAGGGGGCGTGGGACACTGAAGCTTTCTTT
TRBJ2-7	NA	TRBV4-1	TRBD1	CASSPRDRAGEQYF	TGCGCCAGCAGCCCCCGAGACAGGGCGGGTGAGCAGTACTTC
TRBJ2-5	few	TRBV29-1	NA	CSVAAAPQETQYF	TGCAGCGTTGCGGCTGCCCCCCAAGAGACCCAGTACTTC
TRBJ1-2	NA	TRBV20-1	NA	CSARKVEGGDYGYTF	TGCAGTGCTAGAAAAGTCGAAGGGGGGGACTATGGCTACACCTTC
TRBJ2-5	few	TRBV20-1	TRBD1	CSARTTGYQETQYF	TGCAGTGCTAGAACGACAGGGTACCAAGAGACCCAGTACTTC
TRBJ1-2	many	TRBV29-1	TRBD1	CSVTRPGQGSYGYTF	TGCAGCGTGACTCGACCGGGACAGGGTAGCTATGGCTACACCTTC
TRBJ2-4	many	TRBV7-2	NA	CASSFQRAKNIQYF	TGTGCCAGCAGCTTTCAGCGGGCAAAAAACATTCAGTACTTC
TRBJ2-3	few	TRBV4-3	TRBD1	CASSRGQEPTDTQYF	TGCGCCAGCAGCCGTGGACAGGAGCCCACAGATACGCAGTATTTT
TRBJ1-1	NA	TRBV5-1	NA	CASSLAGLLFEAFF	TGCGCCAGCAGCCTGGCGGGACTCCTTTTCGAAGCTTTCTTT
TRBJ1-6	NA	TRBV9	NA	CASSGSGIANSPLHF	TGTGCCAGCAGCGGGTCCGGGATAGCTAATTCACCCCTCCACTTT